A selection of T cell receptor beta chains follows, all from one sample in a study of tumor-infiltrating lymphocytes in primary liver carcinoma. TCRdb reanalysed the multiplex PCR reads using MiXCR and keeps one entry per CDR3 protein. Among about 64,000 distinct CDR3 sequences, 71% were seen once, and the ten largest hold less than 45%. The sequenced sample consisted of liver tumor tissue from sampling region 4. These receptors came from a man in his forties with primary liver carcinoma and hepatitis B virus infection. CDR3s include the opening cysteine and the closing phenylalanine or tryptophan. Fields, in order: clone size, J gene, D gene, V gene, CDR3 protein, CDR3 DNA. A D gene is named only where the DNA matches it firmly. A row's size may be missing; if present it is once, few, many or a size class.

>NA|TRBJ2-3|TRBD2|TRBV11-2
CASSLGITSGTSTNTQYF
TGTGCCAGCAGTTTGGGGATCACTAGCGGGACTAGCACAAATACACAGTATTTT
>NA|TRBJ2-1|NA|TRBV11-2
CVSGFDACYGQFF
TGTGTCAGCGGCTTTGACGCTTGTTATGGGCAGTTCTTC
>NA|TRBJ2-5|NA|TRBV29-1
CRGMDSGGTQYF
TGCAGAGGTATGGACAGTGGAGGGACCCAGTACTTC
>NA|TRBJ2-2|NA|TRBV6-6
CASITGGANTGELFF
TGTGCCAGCATTACAGGGGGGGCGAACACAGGGGAGCTATTTTTT
>many|TRBJ2-1|NA|TRBV6-5
CASSYSTSEQFF
TGTGCCAGCAGTTACTCGACAAGTGAGCAGTTCTTC
>NA|TRBJ2-1|NA|TRBV12-3/TRBV12-4
CASSSGATAFNEQLF
TGTGCCAGCAGTTCGGGAGCCACTGCCTTCAATGAGCAGTTATTC
>many|TRBJ2-2|TRBD2|TRBV30
CAWTKLAGGPTGELFF
TGTGCCTGGACCAAACTAGCGGGAGGACCCACCGGGGAGCTGTTTTTT
>NA|TRBJ2-7|TRBD1|TRBV11-1
CASSYGQGEEYGQYF
TGTGCCAGCAGCTACGGACAGGGTGAGGAATACGGGCAGTACTTC
>many|TRBJ2-7|NA|TRBV7-8
CASSLVAQGSYGEQYF
TGTGCCAGCAGCTTAGTGGCCCAGGGGTCGTATGGCGAGCAGTACTTC
>NA|TRBJ2-7|NA|TRBV12-3/TRBV12-4
CASGPSGGRQVEQYF
TGTGCCAGCGGCCCCTCCGGGGGCCGACAAGTCGAGCAGTACTTC
>NA|TRBJ2-5|NA|TRBV4-3
CTSSLGGQETQYF
TGTACCAGCAGCCTGGGGGGCCAAGAGACCCAGTACTTC
>NA|TRBJ1-1|NA|TRBV11-2
CASSGGKVNAEAFF
TGTGCCAGCTCTGGTGGCAAGGTGAACGCTGAAGCTTTCTTT
>NA|TRBJ1-1|NA|TRBV5-5
CTSSLAAGTGRTEAFF
TGTACCAGCAGCTTGGCCGCGGGAACAGGGAGGACTGAAGCTTTCTTT
>NA|TRBJ2-5|TRBD2|TRBV5-5
CASRSGMGTSGLETQYF
TGTGCTAGCAGGAGTGGTATGGGGACTAGTGGTTTGGAGACCCAGTACTTC
>NA|TRBJ2-7|NA|TRBV4-2
CASSQYGLTGIGSYEQYF
TGTGCCAGCAGCCAATACGGACTGACGGGAATCGGGTCCTACGAGCAGTATTTC
>many|TRBJ2-5|TRBD2|TRBV28
CASSTLGLAGGPATQYF
TGTGCCAGCAGTACGCTGGGACTAGCGGGAGGGCCAGCGACCCAGTACTTC
>NA|TRBJ1-2|NA|TRBV12-3/TRBV12-4
CASSRQARYGYTF
TGTGCCAGCAGTCGACAGGCGAGATATGGCTACACCTTC
>NA|TRBJ1-5|NA|TRBV11-2
CASNLVMGGNQPQHF
TGTGCCAGCAACTTAGTGATGGGGGGCAATCAGCCCCAGCATTTT
>NA|TRBJ2-1|TRBD2|TRBV11-2
CASSLLKASGTSGKDEQLF
TGTGCCAGCAGCTTATTAAAGGCTTCCGGGACTAGCGGGAAGGATGAGCAACTCTTC
>NA|TRBJ2-1|TRBD1|TRBV5-5
CASSPGQGSCNGKFF
TGTGCCAGCAGCCCTGGACAGGGTTCCTGCAATGGGAAGTTCTTC
>NA|TRBJ2-1|NA|TRBV29-1
CSAGGGVSHNEQFF
TGCAGCGCCGGGGGTGGGGTATCCCACAATGAGCAGTTCTTC
>NA|TRBJ2-7|TRBD2|TRBV4-3
CANSQDREAPYEQYF
TGCGCCAACAGCCAAGATCGGGAGGCTCCCTATGAGCAGTACTTC
>NA|TRBJ2-5|NA|TRBV4-2
CASNQRIQETQYF
TGTGCCAGCAACCAGAGGATCCAAGAGACTCAGTACTTC
>many|TRBJ1-3|NA|TRBV5-1
CASSLQGPNSGNTIYF
TGCGCCAGCAGCTTGCAGGGCCCAAACTCTGGAAACACCATATATTTT
>medium-sized|TRBJ2-7|NA|TRBV4-1
CASSQDEGGNYEQYF
TGCGCCAGCAGCCAAGATGAGGGCGGGAACTACGAGCAGTACTTC
>many|TRBJ2-3|NA|TRBV29-1
CSVGFDTDTQYF
TGCAGCGTTGGCTTCGACACAGATACGCAGTATTTT
>NA|TRBJ2-3|TRBD2|TRBV5-4
CARSHYNGLAGVTDTQYF
TGTGCCAGAAGCCACTATAACGGACTAGCGGGAGTGACAGATACACAGTATTTT
>NA|TRBJ1-2|NA|TRBV11-2
CASSSARGSGYIF
TGTGCCAGCAGCTCCGCCAGGGGCTCCGGCTACATCTTC
>NA|TRBJ2-5|TRBD1|TRBV7-2
CASSFDRVWETQYF
TGTGCCAGCAGCTTCGACAGGGTTTGGGAGACCCAGTACTTC
>many|TRBJ2-3|NA|TRBV29-1
CSAWHADTQYF
TGCAGCGCCTGGCATGCAGATACGCAGTATTTT
>NA|TRBJ1-2|NA|TRBV10-3
CATSEARDSDYGYTF
TGTGCCACCAGTGAAGCTCGCGACAGTGACTATGGCTACACCTTC
>NA|TRBJ2-2|NA|TRBV6-2/TRBV6-3
CASSWTPGAARGLPSGELFF
TGTGCCAGCAGTTGGACTCCGGGCGCGGCTAGAGGGTTGCCTAGCGGGGAGCTGTTTTTT
>many|TRBJ2-1|NA|TRBV7-2
CASLRDLRYNEQFF
TGTGCCAGCCTCCGGGACTTACGCTACAATGAGCAGTTCTTC
>NA|TRBJ2-1|TRBD2|TRBV7-9
CASSPSSGRFKTEQFF
TGTGCCAGCAGCCCCTCTAGCGGGAGGTTCAAGACTGAGCAGTTCTTC
>NA|TRBJ2-2|NA|TRBV11-2
CANSLLRVPNTGELFF
TGTGCCAACAGCTTACTGCGGGTGCCGAACACCGGGGAGCTGTTTTTT
>NA|TRBJ2-6|NA|TRBV4-2
CASIQDEQSGANVLTF
TGTGCCAGCATCCAAGATGAACAGTCTGGGGCCAACGTCCTGACTTTC
>NA|TRBJ2-3|NA|TRBV6-1
CASSEVAETCYF
TGTGCCAGCAGTGAAGTGGCGGAAACATGCTATTTT
>once|TRBJ2-1|TRBD2|TRBV11-3
CASGAWTREINEQSF
TGTGCCAGCGGCGCCTGGACTAGAGAGATTAATGAGCAGTCCTTC
>NA|TRBJ1-1|NA|TRBV11-2
CASGRGTAGVFTKAFF
TGTGCCAGCGGCCGAGGTACGGCAGGGGTCTTCACTAAAGCTTTCTTT
>NA|TRBJ1-1|NA|TRBV7-9
CASSSLLNTEALF
TGTGCCAGCAGCAGTCTCTTGAACACTGAAGCTCTCTTT
>NA|TRBJ1-2|NA|TRBV28
CASSLNIGRGYGYTF
TGTGCCAGCAGTTTAAACATTGGGCGCGGCTATGGCTACACCTTC
>many|TRBJ2-7|TRBD2|TRBV14
CASSQAGGIYEQYF
TGTGCCAGCAGCCAAGCGGGAGGGATCTACGAGCAGTACTTC
>NA|TRBJ1-6|NA|TRBV5-1
CASNDSLTGHNSPLHF
TGCGCCAGCAACGACAGCCTGACAGGACATAATTCACCCCTCCACTTT
>NA|TRBJ1-4|NA|TRBV6-9
CASREQWFEKLFF
TGTGCCAGCAGGGAACAGTGGTTCGAAAAACTGTTTTTT
>NA|TRBJ1-1|NA|TRBV11-2
CASSRGRARVFTEVFF
TGCGCCAGCAGCCGAGGTAGGGCAAGGGTCTTCACTGAAGTTTTCTTT
>many|TRBJ2-1|TRBD2|TRBV11-2
CTSKIGGSSYNEQFF
TGTACCAGCAAAATCGGCGGGAGCTCCTACAATGAGCAGTTCTTC
>NA|TRBJ2-7|NA|TRBV11-2
CVSSQGIGRTYEQYF
TGTGTCAGTAGCCAAGGGATAGGGAGAACCTACGAGCAGTACTTC
>NA|TRBJ2-7|NA|TRBV6-6
CASLLDGGTSSYEQYF
TGTGCCAGTCTTTTGGATGGCGGAACAAGCTCCTACGAGCAGTACTTC
>NA|TRBJ1-2|NA|TRBV11-2
CASSILRGLRGYTF
TGTGCCAGCAGCATCCTAAGAGGGTTGCGCGGCTACACCTTC
>NA|TRBJ2-1|NA|TRBV11-2
CTSSLSAGVDWESFF
TGTACCAGCAGCCTAAGTGCTGGAGTGGACTGGGAGTCGTTCTTC
>few|TRBJ2-1|NA|TRBV11-2
CASTPGGGYNEQFF
TGTGCCAGCACCCCAGGTGGCGGCTACAATGAGCAGTTCTTC
>many|TRBJ2-3|NA|TRBV4-1
CASSQDGKEDTQYF
TGCGCCAGCAGCCAAGACGGGAAGGAAGATACGCAGTATTTT
>many|TRBJ2-7|NA|TRBV5-1
CASSSRAGFDEQYF
TGCGCCAGCAGCTCGCGGGCAGGGTTCGACGAGCAGTACTTC
>NA|TRBJ2-2|TRBD2|TRBV7-8
CASSFRASGANTRELFF
TGTGCCAGCAGCTTCCGGGCTAGCGGGGCGAACACCAGGGAGCTGTTTTTT
>NA|TRBJ2-1|TRBD2|TRBV7-9
CATLAGRAFGLQDGQLF
TGTGCCACTCTAGCGGGACGGGCTTTCGGCCTTCAGGATGGGCAGCTCTTC
>NA|TRBJ2-5|NA|TRBV7-9
CASSQKETQYF
TGTGCCAGCAGTCAGAAAGAGACCCAGTACTTC
>NA|TRBJ2-2|NA|TRBV5-6
CASSPVYTWELFF
TGTGCCAGCAGCCCGGTTTACACATGGGAGCTGTTTTTT
>NA|TRBJ2-1|TRBD1|TRBV6-5
CASSGRSGTGLYNEQFF
TGTGCCAGCAGTGGCCGATCTGGGACAGGACTATACAATGAGCAGTTCTTC
>NA|TRBJ2-1|NA|TRBV11-2
CAGNPQREGLGEQFF
TGTGCCGGCAACCCCCAGCGCGAGGGATTGGGTGAGCAGTTCTTC